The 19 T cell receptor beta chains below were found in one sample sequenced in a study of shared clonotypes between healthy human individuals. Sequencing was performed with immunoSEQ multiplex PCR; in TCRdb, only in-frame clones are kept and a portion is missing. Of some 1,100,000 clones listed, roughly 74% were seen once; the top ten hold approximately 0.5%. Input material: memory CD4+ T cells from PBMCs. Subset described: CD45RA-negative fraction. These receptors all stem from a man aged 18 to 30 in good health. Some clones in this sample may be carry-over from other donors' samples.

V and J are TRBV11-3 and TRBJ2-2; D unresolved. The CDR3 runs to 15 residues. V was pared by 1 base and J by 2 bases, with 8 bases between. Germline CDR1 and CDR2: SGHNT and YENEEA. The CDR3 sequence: CASSLGVRNTGELFF. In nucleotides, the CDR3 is TGTGCCAGCAGCTTAGGGGTTCGAAACACCGGGGAGCTGTTTTTT.

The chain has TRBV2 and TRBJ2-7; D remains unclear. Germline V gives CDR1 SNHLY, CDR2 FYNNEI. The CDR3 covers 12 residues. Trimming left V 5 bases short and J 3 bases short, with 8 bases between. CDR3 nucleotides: TGTGCCAGCAGTAATACGGGCTACGAGCAGTACTTC. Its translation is CASSNTGYEQYF.

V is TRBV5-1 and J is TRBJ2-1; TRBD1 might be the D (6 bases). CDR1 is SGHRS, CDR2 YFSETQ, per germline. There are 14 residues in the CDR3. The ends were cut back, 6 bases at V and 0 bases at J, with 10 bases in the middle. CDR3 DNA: TGCGCCAGCAAGGGGGAGAGCTCCTACAATGAGCAGTTCTTC. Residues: CASKGESSYNEQFF.

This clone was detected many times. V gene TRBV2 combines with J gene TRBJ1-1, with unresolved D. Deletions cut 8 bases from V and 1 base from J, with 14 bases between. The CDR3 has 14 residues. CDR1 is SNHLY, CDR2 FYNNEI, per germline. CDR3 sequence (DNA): TGTGCCAGCCGACCAGAGGCGTCGAACACTGAAGCTTTCTTT. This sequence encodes CASRPEASNTEAFF.

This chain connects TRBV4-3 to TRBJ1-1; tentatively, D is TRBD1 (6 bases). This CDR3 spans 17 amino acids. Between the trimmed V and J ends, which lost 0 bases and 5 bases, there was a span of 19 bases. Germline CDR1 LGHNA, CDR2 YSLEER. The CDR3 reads CASSQDYPGAVGTEAFF. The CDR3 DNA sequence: TGCGCCAGCAGCCAAGATTACCCGGGGGCGGTAGGAACTGAAGCTTTCTTT.

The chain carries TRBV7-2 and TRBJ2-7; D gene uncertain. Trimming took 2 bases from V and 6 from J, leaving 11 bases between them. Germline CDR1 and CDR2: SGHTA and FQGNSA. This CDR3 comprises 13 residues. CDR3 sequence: CASSLIGPFEQYF. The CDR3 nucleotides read TGTGCCAGCAGCTTAATAGGGCCTTTCGAGCAGTACTTC.

CDR3 in amino acids: CASSVGHLGPYEQYF. The CDR3 bases are TGTGCCAGCTCAGTAGGACATCTAGGTCCCTACGAGCAGTACTTC. The chain employs TRBV18 and TRBJ2-7; D is perhaps TRBD1 (5 bases). V was shortened by 5 bases and J by 2 bases, with 16 bases between the two germline ends. The CDR3 is 15 amino acids. The V gene's germline CDR1 is KGHSH and CDR2 LQKENI. The full variable domain, its missing parts supplied by reference TRBV18 and TRBJ2-7, is NAGVMQNPRHLVRRRGQEARLRCSPMKGHSHVYWYRQLPEEGLKFMVYLQKENIIDESGMPKERFSAEFPKEGPSILRIQQVVRGDSAAYFCASSVGHLGPYEQYFGPGTRLTVT.

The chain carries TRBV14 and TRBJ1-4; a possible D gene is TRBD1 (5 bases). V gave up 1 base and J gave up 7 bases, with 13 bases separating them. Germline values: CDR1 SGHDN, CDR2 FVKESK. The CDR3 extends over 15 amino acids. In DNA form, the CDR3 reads TGTGCCAGCAGCCAAGGTGGGGACTGGGGTGAAAAACTGTTTTTT. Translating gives CASSQGGDWGEKLFF.

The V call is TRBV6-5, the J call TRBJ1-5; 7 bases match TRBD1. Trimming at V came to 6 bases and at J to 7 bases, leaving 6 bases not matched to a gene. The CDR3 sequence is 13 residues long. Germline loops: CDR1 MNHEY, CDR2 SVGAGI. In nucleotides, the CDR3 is TGTGCCAGCAGCTACACAGGGGAACAGCCCCAGCATTTT. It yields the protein CASSYTGEQPQHF.

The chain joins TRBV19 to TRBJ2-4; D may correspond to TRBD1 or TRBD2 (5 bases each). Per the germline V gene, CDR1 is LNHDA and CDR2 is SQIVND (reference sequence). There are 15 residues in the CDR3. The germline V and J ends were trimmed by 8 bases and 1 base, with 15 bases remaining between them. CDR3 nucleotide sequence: TGTGCCAGTGGGGACCCGGGGAGCGCCAAAAACATTCAGTACTTC. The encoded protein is CASGDPGSAKNIQYF.

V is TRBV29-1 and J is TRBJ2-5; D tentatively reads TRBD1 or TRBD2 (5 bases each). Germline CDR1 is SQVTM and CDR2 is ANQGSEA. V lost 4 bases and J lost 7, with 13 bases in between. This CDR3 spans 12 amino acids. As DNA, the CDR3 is TGCAGCGTTGCTCGGGGCCAAATGACCCAGTACTTC. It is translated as CSVARGQMTQYF.

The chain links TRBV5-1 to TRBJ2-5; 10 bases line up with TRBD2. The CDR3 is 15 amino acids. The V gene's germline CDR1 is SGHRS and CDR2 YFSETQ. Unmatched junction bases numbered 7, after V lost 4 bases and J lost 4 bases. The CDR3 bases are TGCGCCAGCAGCCTAGGGACTAGCGCAACAGAGACCCAGTACTTC. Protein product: CASSLGTSATETQYF.

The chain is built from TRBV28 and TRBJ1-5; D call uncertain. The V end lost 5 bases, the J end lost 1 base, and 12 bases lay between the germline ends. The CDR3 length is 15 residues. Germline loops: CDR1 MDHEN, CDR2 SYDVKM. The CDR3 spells CASSPASPSNQPQHF. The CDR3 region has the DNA TGTGCCAGCAGTCCCGCGAGTCCCAGCAATCAGCCCCAGCATTTT.

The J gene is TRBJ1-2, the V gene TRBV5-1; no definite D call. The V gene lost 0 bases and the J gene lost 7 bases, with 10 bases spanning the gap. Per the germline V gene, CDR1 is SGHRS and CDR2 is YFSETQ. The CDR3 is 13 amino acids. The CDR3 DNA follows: TGCGCCAGCAGCTTGGGGGGTCCTAGTGGCTACACCTTC. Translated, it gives CASSLGGPSGYTF.

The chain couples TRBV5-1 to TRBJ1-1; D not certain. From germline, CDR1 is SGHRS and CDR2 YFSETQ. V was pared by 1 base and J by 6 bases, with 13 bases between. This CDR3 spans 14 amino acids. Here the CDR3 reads CASSLFSGSAEAFF. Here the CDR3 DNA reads TGCGCCAGCAGCTTGTTCTCGGGAAGCGCTGAAGCTTTCTTT.

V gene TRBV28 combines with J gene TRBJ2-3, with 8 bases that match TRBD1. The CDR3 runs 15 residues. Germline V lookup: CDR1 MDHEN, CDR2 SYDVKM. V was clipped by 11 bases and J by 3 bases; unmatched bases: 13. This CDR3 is CAGGQGPVRTDTQYF. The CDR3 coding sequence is TGTGCCGGCGGACAGGGACCGGTACGGACAGATACGCAGTATTTT.

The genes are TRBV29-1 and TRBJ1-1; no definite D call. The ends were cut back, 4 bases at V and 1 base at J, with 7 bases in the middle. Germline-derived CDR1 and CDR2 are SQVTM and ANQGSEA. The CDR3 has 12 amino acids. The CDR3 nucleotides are TGCAGCGTTGTTTGGCCGAACACTGAAGCTTTCTTT. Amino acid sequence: CSVVWPNTEAFF.

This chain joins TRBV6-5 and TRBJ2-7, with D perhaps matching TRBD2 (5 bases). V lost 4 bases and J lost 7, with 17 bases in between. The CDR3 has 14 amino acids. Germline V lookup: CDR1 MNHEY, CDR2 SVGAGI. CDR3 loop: CASSSSSGTGEQYF. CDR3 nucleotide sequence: TGTGCCAGCAGTTCCTCGAGCGGTACTGGGGAGCAGTACTTC.

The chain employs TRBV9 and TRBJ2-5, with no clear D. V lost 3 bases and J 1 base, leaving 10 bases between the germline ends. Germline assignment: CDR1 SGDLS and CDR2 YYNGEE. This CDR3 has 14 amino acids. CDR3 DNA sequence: TGTGCCAGCAGCGCCAACTTGCCCCAAGAGACCCAGTACTTC. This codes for CASSANLPQETQYF.